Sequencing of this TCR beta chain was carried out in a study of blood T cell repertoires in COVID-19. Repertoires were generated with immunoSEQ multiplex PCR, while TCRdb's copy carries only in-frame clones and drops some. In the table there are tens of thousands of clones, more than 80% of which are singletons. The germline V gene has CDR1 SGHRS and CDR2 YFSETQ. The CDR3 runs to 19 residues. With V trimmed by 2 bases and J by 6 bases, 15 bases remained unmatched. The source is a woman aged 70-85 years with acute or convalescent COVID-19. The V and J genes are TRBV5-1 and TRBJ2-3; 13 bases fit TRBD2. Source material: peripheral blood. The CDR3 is CASSFPAGTSGNLGDTQYF. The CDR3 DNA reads TGCGCCAGCAGCTTCCCTGCCGGGACTAGCGGGAATTTGGGGGATACGCAGTATTTT. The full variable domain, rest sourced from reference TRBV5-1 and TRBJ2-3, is KAGVTQTPRYLIKTRGQQVTLSCSPISGHRSVSWYQQTPGQGLQFLFEYFSETQRNKGNFPGRFSGRQFSNSRSEMNVSTLELGDSALYLCASSFPAGTSGNLGDTQYFGPGTRLTVL.